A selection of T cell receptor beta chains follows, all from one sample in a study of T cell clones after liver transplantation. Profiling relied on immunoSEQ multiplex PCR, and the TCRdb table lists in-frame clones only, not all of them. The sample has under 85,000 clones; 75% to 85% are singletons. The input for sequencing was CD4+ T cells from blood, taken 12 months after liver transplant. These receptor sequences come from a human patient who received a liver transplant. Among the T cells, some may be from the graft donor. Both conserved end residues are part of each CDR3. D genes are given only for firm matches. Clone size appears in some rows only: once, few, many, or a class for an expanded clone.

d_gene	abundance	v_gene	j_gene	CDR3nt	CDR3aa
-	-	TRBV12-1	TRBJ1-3	TGTGCCAGCAGCTTCAGTAACTCTGGAAACACCATATATTTT	CASSFSNSGNTIYF
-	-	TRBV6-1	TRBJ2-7	TGTGCCAGCAGTGATCACTACGAGCAGTACTTC	CASSDHYEQYF
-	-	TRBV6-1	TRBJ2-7	TGTGCCAGCATTCAGACAGGTAGGAACGAGCAGTACTTC	CASIQTGRNEQYF
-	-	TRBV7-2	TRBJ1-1	TGTGCCAGCAGCTTATCTCTGAACACTGAAGCTTTCTTT	CASSLSLNTEAFF
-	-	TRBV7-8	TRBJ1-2	TGTGCCAGCAGCTTAAACGGAGCTTATGGCTACACCTTC	CASSLNGAYGYTF
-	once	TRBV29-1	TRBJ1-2	TGCAGCGTAAGAGGCAACTATGGCTACACCTTC	CSVRGNYGYTF
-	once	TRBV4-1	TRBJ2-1	TGCGCCAGCAGCCAAGAATGGGGCTTGGAACAGTTCTTC	CASSQEWGLEQFF
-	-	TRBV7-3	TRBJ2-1	TGTGCCAGCTCACCCCTAACAGGCCTTTACAATGAGCAGTTCTTC	CASSPLTGLYNEQFF
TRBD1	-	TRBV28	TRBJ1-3	TGTGCCAGCAGTTTATTGACAGGGTCTGGAAACACCATATATTTT	CASSLLTGSGNTIYF
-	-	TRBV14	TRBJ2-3	TGTGCCAGCAGCGACAGCGGATTCACAGATACGCAGTATTTT	CASSDSGFTDTQYF
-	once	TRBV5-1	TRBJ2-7	TGCGCCAGCAGCACGACTGTGACCTCCTACGAGCAGTACTTC	CASSTTVTSYEQYF
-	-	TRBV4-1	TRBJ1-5	TGCGCCAGCAGCCAAGAAGTTTCAGGGAGTCAGCCCCAGCATTTT	CASSQEVSGSQPQHF
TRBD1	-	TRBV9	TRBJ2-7	TGTGCCAGCAGCGTAGGGGACAGGGGAACCTACGAGCAGTACTTC	CASSVGDRGTYEQYF
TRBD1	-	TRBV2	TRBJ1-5	TGTGCCAGCAGGAGGGGACAGAATCAGCCCCAGCATTTT	CASRRGQNQPQHF
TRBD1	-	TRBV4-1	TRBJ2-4	TGCGCCAGCAGCCAAGATCCTGGGGGATATTACAGGGGGCGAAAAAACATTCAGTACTTC	CASSQDPGGYYRGRKNIQYF
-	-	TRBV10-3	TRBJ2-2	TGTGCCATCAGTGAAGGCACCGGGGAGCTGTTTTTT	CAISEGTGELFF